The 14 T cell receptor beta chains listed next were all sequenced from one sample in a study of technical replicates of blood from several donors. The protocol was immunoSEQ multiplex PCR, while the TCRdb copy is restricted to in-frame clones and leaves out a portion. In the table there are 50,000 to 70,000 clones, over 75% of which are singletons. The sequencing input was PBMCs. These receptors were collected from a human donor in good health. Some clones in this sample may be carry-over from other donors' samples.

The rearrangement links TRBV5-1 to TRBJ1-2; D is uncertain. From germline, CDR1 is SGHRS and CDR2 YFSETQ. The V end was cut by 7 bases, the J end by 7 bases, with 17 bases between. The CDR3 is made up of 13 amino acids. The CDR3 sequence is CASAIGLGGGYTF. The CDR3 DNA reads TGCGCCAGCGCGATCGGGTTAGGTGGTGGCTACACCTTC. The entire variable domain, with the rest obtained from reference TRBV5-1 and TRBJ1-2, is as follows: KAGVTQTPRYLIKTRGQQVTLSCSPISGHRSVSWYQQTPGQGLQFLFEYFSETQRNKGNFPGRFSGRQFSNSRSEMNVSTLELGDSALYLCASAIGLGGGYTFGSGTRLTVV.

This clone has a handful of counts. The chain employs TRBV4-3 and TRBJ2-2; the match to TRBD2 covers 15 bases. This CDR3 is 18 amino acids long. V gave up 0 bases and J gave up 1 base; unmatched junction bases: 0. The germline gives CDR1 LGHNA, CDR2 YSLEER. The CDR3 DNA reads TGCGCCAGCAGCCAAGAGGGACTAGCGGGGGGGAACACCGGGGAGCTGTTTTTT. Its protein is CASSQEGLAGGNTGELFF.

V gene TRBV27 combines with J gene TRBJ1-1; tentatively, D is TRBD1 (6 bases). Germline CDR1 MNHEY, CDR2 SMNVEV (reference sequence). With 4 bases removed from V and 0 bases from J, the gap between germline ends came to 24 bases. This CDR3 has 19 residues. The CDR3 DNA sequence: TGTGCCAGCAGTTCCCGAATACAGGGAAAATACTTCATGAACACTGAAGCTTTCTTT. This codes for CASSSRIQGKYFMNTEAFF.

The J gene is TRBJ1-1, the V gene TRBV7-2, with TRBD1 identical over 9 bases. The germline V gene encodes CDR1 SGHTA and CDR2 FQGNSA. After removal of 5 bases from V and 1 base from J, the junction contained 5 bases not matched to a gene. CDR3 length equals 15 residues. The DNA of the CDR3 is TGTGCCAGCAGCAAAGGGACAGGGTCGAACACTGAAGCTTTCTTT. Encoded protein: CASSKGTGSNTEAFF.

This clone was observed once. The chain uses TRBV7-6 and TRBJ2-7; 11 bases line up with TRBD1. Germline V CDR1 and CDR2: SGHVS, FNYEAQ. The CDR3 totals 14 residues. V lost 1 base, J lost 6 bases, and 2 bases stayed unmatched. The chain's CDR3 is CASSLVGQGGEQYF. The CDR3 nucleotides read TGTGCCAGCAGCTTAGTGGGACAGGGGGGCGAGCAGTACTTC.

V gene TRBV2 combines with J gene TRBJ2-7; D is possibly TRBD2 (6 bases). V dropped 3 bases and J dropped 0 bases, with 9 bases sitting between them. Germline V gene sequence: CDR1 SNHLY, CDR2 FYNNEI. The CDR3 contains 14 residues. In nucleotides, the CDR3 is TGTGCCAGCAGTGACGGAGGGCCCTCCTACGAGCAGTACTTC. Translation: CASSDGGPSYEQYF.

The chain joins TRBV30 to TRBJ2-4, with TRBD2 matching 13 bases. The V and J ends lost 5 bases and 8 bases, in that order; junction bases with no gene match: 3. The CDR3 length is 13 residues. Germline CDR1 and CDR2: GTSNPN and SVGIG (reference sequence). The DNA for the CDR3 is TGTGCCTGGGGACTAGCGGGAGCGGACATTCAGTACTTC. This sequence encodes CAWGLAGADIQYF. Full variable domain (remainder filled in from reference TRBV30 and TRBJ2-4): SQTIHQWPATLVQPVGSPLSLECTVEGTSNPNLYWYRQAAGRGLQLLFYSVGIGQISSEVPQNLSASRPQDRQFILSSKKLLLSDSGFYLCAWGLAGADIQYFGAGTRLSVL.

The chain recombines TRBV4-3 with TRBJ2-1; 8 bases map to TRBD2. Germline values: CDR1 LGHNA, CDR2 YSLEER. This CDR3 comprises 15 residues. V lost 0 bases to trimming and J lost 7 bases; unmatched junction nucleotides: 5. This chain's CDR3 is CASSQDRLAMNEQFF. CDR3 in DNA: TGCGCCAGCAGCCAAGATCGACTAGCGATGAATGAGCAGTTCTTC.

For this clone: This same CDR3 is encoded by further DNA sequences in the sample. The J gene is TRBJ2-7, the V gene TRBV7-2, with no clear D. The CDR3 spans 13 residues. V lost 2 bases to trimming and J lost 0 bases, with 5 bases between them. Germline CDR1 and CDR2: SGHTA and FQGNSA. CDR3 in DNA: TGTGCCAGCAGCTTATCGGTCTCCTACGAGCAGTACTTC. Its protein product is CASSLSVSYEQYF.

There are a few counts of this clone. The rearrangement links TRBV6-4 to TRBJ1-6, with D unresolved. The germline V and J ends were trimmed by 3 bases and 9 bases, with 12 bases remaining between them. Germline CDR1 reads MRHNA; CDR2 reads SNTAGT. This CDR3 comprises 14 residues. The CDR3: CASSEGSAGSPLHF. CDR3 sequence (DNA): TGTGCCAGCAGTGAAGGGTCAGCGGGTTCACCCCTCCACTTT.

Comments on this clone: The junction does not match germline at one end; this may be a read error. The gene calls are TRBV14 and TRBJ2-1; D gene uncertain. Germline loops: CDR1 SGHDN, CDR2 FVKESK. This CDR3 has 14 amino acids. CDR3 in amino acids: CASTRENSNNEQFF. CDR3 DNA sequence: TGTGCCAGCACTAGAGAGAACTCCAACAATGAGCAGTTCTTC.

The chain recombines TRBV15 with TRBJ2-7; perhaps TRBD1 as D (6 bases). Germline lookup yields CDR1 LNHNV and CDR2 YYDKDF (reference sequence). Deletions cut 3 bases from V and 3 bases from J, with 6 bases between. CDR3 length equals 12 residues. Here the CDR3 reads CATSRDSYEQYF. CDR3 bases: TGTGCCACCAGCAGGGACAGCTACGAGCAGTACTTC.

The chain couples TRBV7-2 to TRBJ2-7; the D gene is possibly TRBD2 (5 bases). This CDR3 has 13 amino acids. Trimming stripped 5 bases from V and 4 bases from J, with 12 bases between. The germline gives CDR1 SGHTA, CDR2 FQGNSA. The CDR3 region has the DNA TGTGCCAGCAGCGGAGATCCGGGGTACGAGCAGTACTTC. Translated, it gives CASSGDPGYEQYF.

The chain is built from TRBV7-2 and TRBJ2-7; TRBD2 matches 10 bases. The length of the CDR3 is 12 residues. The J segment lost 10 bases and the V segment lost 5 bases, leaving 5 bases of the junction unmatched. CDR1 is SGHTA, CDR2 FQGNSA, per germline. CDR3 sequence: CASSASSGGQYF. In nucleotides, the CDR3 is TGTGCCAGCAGCGCATCTAGCGGGGGCCAGTACTTC.